This T cell receptor (beta chain) was retrieved from a study of identical twins (dated by TCRdb to between 2015 and 2016). Turning to the overall study: To test whether fetal clonotypes persist, the study used deep sequencing on TCR alpha and beta repertoires from monozygotic twins, unrelated adults of various ages, and cord blood. Replicate twin experiments were performed at different times using different library preparation protocols to rule out contamination. The paper's findings and limits, for the study overall: Compared with coincidental sharing between unrelated individuals, out-of-frame TCR alpha sequences shared between twins showed an excess of sequences with low generation probability. Because the same donors could not be followed over many years, the conclusions depended on cross-sectional statistical analysis. Fewer insertions were carried by abundant cord blood beta clonotypes, a similar but weaker trend appeared in young adult naive repertoires, and no such trend appeared in memory repertoires. Out-of-frame TCR alpha sharing in monozygotic twins was systematically underestimated by recombination models, whereas sharing between unrelated individuals was in agreement with the recombination models. The excess sharing between twins in beta out-of-frame sequences was weaker because fewer shared sequences reduced the signal-to-noise ratio. Zero-insertion analyses could be partly confounded by invariant T cells such as MAIT and iNKT, although diverse VJ usage argued against such confounding for most clonotypes.

Every donor in the study was a healthy Caucasian. The twin cohort comprised three pairs of female monozygotic twins, all aged about 18 to 30 years. Positive isolation kits from Invitrogen were used to isolate CD4+ and CD8+ T cell populations. Concerning this clonotype: No cognate antigen has been identified for it. No much larger clonotype is one base removed from it; base qualities were not supplied.

Library preparation employed 5' RACE. Sequencer: Illumina HiSeq 2000. Template switching added a universal primer binding site, and the final cDNA carried a unique molecular identifier that allowed TCR cDNA molecules to be counted accurately. First-strand cDNA for TCR alpha and beta chains was synthesized from specific primers in the conserved constant-segment region. Each cDNA library was double barcoded, with a SMART-Mk sample barcode plus Illumina barcodes, to control for contamination. TruSeq adapter sequences, together with Illumina sample barcodes, were added in two successive PCR steps. The TCR alpha and beta cDNA libraries were sequenced on the Illumina HiSeq platform using custom primers. The source study handled its data this way. MiGEC was used to process raw reads and extract unique molecular identifiers, and MiXCR was used to find CDR3 positions. Recombination models were inferred per individual with the repgenHMM and IGoR tools using an EM algorithm. The tcR package in R was used for shared clonotype analysis, with sharing normalized by the product of cloneset sizes. To study raw recombination without the effects of thymic and clonal selection, out-of-frame nonproductive sequences were analyzed. TCRdb passed the public sequencing reads through fastp at Q25 and MiXCR, retaining productive beta sequences. Every distinct CDR3 protein forms one entry, paired with its most common genes and DNA. V and J calls and clone size were set by TCRdb, not the authors. For this sample there are approximately 550,000 distinct CDR3 sequences; about 20% appear just once. Around 0.5% of the sample comes from the top ten.

A further study also used this sample, focusing on yellow fever vaccine responses in identical twins. As the second paper documents: According to the authors, the vaccine-induced T cell response in identical twins seemed to be partly convergent and partly specific to each individual. In the study, vaccine-responding T cell clones were precisely tracked in identical twins.

What was sequenced was CD4+ T cells sorted from blood. The receptor's source is a woman between 18 and 29 years old in good health.

The DNA reads TGTGCCAGCAACCCGGGACTAGGCTCGGCTAGGCAGTTCTTC. Translated, it reads CASNPGLGSARQFF. The rearrangement joined TRBV27 to TRBJ2-1, and TRBD2 aligns with 8 junction nucleotides. The CDR3 has 14 amino acids, counting the end cysteine and phenylalanine. The sequence is cut down to CDR3 DNA, 42 bases in frame from base 1. V and J are trimmed by 7 bases and 12 bases, and the gene matches miss 14 bases of the junction. Reading the germline V gene (reference sequence) gives CDR1 MNHEY and CDR2 SMNVEV.